This TCR beta chain was found in a study of shared clonotypes between healthy human individuals. Regarding the study as a whole: Rarefaction demonstrated incomplete sorted-subset sequencing despite large depth. The diversity represented, both genetic and in exposure history, was limited by few donors. About 5% of naive CD4 clonotypes were shared across four donors.

Produced via immunoSEQ multiplex PCR; TCRdb's table is partial and in-frame only. Counted here are around 1,000,000 clones, approximately 75% occurring once; the ten biggest clones make up approximately 0.9%. The CDR3 loop spans 13 amino acids. Per germline, CDR1 MDHEN and CDR2 SYDVKM. The junction had 5 bases not matched to a gene; V was cut back by 6 bases and J by 5 bases. Note on this clone: Its cognate antigen is unknown.

The chain joins TRBV28 to TRBJ2-5, with 8 bases aligning to TRBD2. Sequenced: memory CD4+ T cells from PBMCs. Noted subset: CD45RA-negative fraction. The source is a man in his late teens or twenties in good health. Some clones in this sample may be carry-over from other donors' samples. The CDR3 nucleotides are TGTGCCAGCAGCAGCGGGAGTCGGGAGACCCAGTACTTC. Translation: CASSSGSRETQYF. Full variable domain (remainder filled in from reference TRBV28 and TRBJ2-5): DVKVTQSSRYLVKRTGEKVFLECVQDMDHENMFWYRQDPGLGLRLIYFSYDVKMKEKGDIPEGYSVSREKKERFSLILESASTNQTSMYLCASSSGSRETQYFGPGTRLLVL.